This T cell receptor (beta chain) was profiled in a study of T cell responses to AZD1222 COVID-19 vaccine. Study as a whole: Pooled together were second doses at about 4 or about 12 weeks.

Findings and caveats of the study: Most donors were white British and more were female, and clonal diversity was possibly underestimated. Breadth and depth of Spike-specific TCRs rose after two AZD1222 doses. The study identified only 6 or 7 AZD1222 recipients as seropositive at baseline.

Assay used: immunoSEQ multiplex PCR; TCRdb lists only in-frame clones, some missing. The sample holds 150,000 to 200,000 clones, about 90% seen once. This clone was seen a single time. Its antigen is not known. This CDR3 region has 15 residues. The ends lost 2 bases at V and 2 bases at J; junction bases unmatched: 2. Per germline, CDR1 LNHDA and CDR2 SQIVND (reference sequence). The sequences come from peripheral blood, collected on day 0 of AZD1222 vaccination. The V gene is TRBV19, the J gene TRBJ2-7, with 11 bases lining up with TRBD2. The sequence derives from an adult in good health. The CDR3 region is CASSIRLAGTYEQYF. The DNA for the CDR3 is TGTGCCAGTAGTATAAGACTAGCGGGAACCTACGAGCAGTACTTC.